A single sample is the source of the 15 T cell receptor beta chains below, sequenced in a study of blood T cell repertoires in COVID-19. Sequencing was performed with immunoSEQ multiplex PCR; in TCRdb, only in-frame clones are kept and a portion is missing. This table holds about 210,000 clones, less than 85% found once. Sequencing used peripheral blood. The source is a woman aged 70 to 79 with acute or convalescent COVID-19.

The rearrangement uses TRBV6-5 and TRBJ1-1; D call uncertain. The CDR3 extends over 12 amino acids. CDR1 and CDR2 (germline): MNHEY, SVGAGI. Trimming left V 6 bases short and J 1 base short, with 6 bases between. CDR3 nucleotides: TGTGCCAGCAGCCGAGAGAACACTGAAGCTTTCTTT. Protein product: CASSRENTEAFF.

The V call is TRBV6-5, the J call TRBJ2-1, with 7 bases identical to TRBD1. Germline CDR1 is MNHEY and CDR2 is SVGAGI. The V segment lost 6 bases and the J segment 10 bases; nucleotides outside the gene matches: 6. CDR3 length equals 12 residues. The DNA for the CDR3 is TGTGCCAGCAGCCGAAGACAGGGAGAGCAGTTCTTC. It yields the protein CASSRRQGEQFF.

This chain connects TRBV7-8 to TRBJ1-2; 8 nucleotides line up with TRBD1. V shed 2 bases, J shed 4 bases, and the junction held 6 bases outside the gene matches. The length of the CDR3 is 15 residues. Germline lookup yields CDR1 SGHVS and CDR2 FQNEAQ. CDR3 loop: CASSLRTGTGYGYTF. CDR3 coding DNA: TGTGCCAGCAGCTTACGGACAGGGACGGGCTATGGCTACACCTTC.

The DNA of the CDR3 is TGTGCCAGCAGCTTGGCCCGCCTTCGGTCCTACGAGCAGTACTTC. Translating it yields CASSLARLRSYEQYF. The V and J genes are TRBV5-6 and TRBJ2-7, with no clear D. This CDR3 spans 15 amino acids. Trimming removed 0 bases from V and 1 base from J, with 11 bases in between. Germline V lookup: CDR1 SGHDT, CDR2 YYEEEE.

CDR3 region: CASSLGRGNYNEQFF. The CDR3, as DNA: TGTGCCAGCAGCTTAGGGCGGGGGAACTACAATGAGCAGTTCTTC. This chain links TRBV7-2 with TRBJ2-1; 7 nucleotides agree with TRBD2. Germline loops: CDR1 SGHTA, CDR2 FQGNSA. V lost 1 base and J lost 3; bases outside the gene matches: 3. This CDR3 region has 15 residues.

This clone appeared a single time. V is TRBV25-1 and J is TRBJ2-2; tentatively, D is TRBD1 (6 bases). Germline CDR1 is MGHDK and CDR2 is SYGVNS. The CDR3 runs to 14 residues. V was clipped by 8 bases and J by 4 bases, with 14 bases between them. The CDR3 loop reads CASSRDTGTGELFF. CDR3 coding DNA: TGTGCCAGCTCCCGGGACACGGGCACCGGGGAGCTGTTTTTT.

The DNA for the CDR3 is TGTGCCAGCTCACCACGGGAGGGTATCTCTGAAGCTTTCTTT. This sequence encodes CASSPREGISEAFF. The V and J genes are TRBV18 and TRBJ1-1; D ambiguous. This CDR3 contains 14 residues. The ends were cut back, 1 base at V and 6 bases at J, with 12 bases in the middle. Germline assignment: CDR1 KGHSH and CDR2 LQKENI.

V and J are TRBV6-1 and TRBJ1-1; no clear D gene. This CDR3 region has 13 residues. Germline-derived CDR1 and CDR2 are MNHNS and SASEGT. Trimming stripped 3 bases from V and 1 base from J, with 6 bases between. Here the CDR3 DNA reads TGTGCCAGCAGTGATCTGTGGAACACTGAAGCTTTCTTT. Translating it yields CASSDLWNTEAFF.

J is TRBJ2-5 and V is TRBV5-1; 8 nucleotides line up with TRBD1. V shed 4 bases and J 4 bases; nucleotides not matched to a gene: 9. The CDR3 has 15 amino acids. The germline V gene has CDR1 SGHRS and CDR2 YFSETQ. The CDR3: CASSPETGASETQYF. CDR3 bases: TGCGCCAGCAGCCCGGAGACAGGGGCTTCAGAGACCCAGTACTTC.

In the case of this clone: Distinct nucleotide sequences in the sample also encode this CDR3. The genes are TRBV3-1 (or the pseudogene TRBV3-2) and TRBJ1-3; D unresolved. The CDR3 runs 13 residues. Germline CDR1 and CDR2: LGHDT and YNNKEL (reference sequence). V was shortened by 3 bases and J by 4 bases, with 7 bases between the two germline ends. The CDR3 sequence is CASSHRSGNTIYF. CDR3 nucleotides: TGTGCCAGCAGCCACAGGTCCGGAAACACCATATATTTT.

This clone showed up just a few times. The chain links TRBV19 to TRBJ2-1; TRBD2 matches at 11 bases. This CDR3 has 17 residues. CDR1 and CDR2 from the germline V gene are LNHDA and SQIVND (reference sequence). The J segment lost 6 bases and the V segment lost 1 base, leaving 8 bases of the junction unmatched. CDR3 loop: CASSIGASGGSGNEQFF. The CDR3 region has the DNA TGTGCCAGTAGTATAGGAGCTAGCGGGGGGTCTGGCAATGAGCAGTTCTTC.

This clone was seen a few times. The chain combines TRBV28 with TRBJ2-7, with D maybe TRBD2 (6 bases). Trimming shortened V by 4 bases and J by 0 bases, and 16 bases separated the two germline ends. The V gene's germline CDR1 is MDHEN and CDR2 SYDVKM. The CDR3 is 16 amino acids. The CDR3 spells CASSSPTSQGSYEQYF. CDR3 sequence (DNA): TGTGCCAGCAGTTCACCTACTAGCCAGGGCTCCTACGAGCAGTACTTC.

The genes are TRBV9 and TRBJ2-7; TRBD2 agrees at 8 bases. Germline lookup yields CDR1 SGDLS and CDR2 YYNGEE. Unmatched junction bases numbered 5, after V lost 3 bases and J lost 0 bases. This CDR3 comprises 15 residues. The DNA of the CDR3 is TGTGCCAGCAGCGCCCACGGGGGGGGCTCCTACGAGCAGTACTTC. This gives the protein CASSAHGGGSYEQYF.

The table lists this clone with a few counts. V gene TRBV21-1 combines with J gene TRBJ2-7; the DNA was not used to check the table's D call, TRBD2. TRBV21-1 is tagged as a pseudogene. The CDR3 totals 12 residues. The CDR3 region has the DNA TGTGCCAGCAGCAAAGAGCGGGAGGGTCAGTACGTC. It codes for CASSKEREGQYV.

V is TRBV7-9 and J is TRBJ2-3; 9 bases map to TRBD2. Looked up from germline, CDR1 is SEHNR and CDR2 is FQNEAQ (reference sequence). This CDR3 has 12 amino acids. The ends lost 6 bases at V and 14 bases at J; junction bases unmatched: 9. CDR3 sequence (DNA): TGTGCCAGCAGTAACTCGGGACTAGCTGGGTATTTT. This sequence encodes CASSNSGLAGYF. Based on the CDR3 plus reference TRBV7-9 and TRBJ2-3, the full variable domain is DTGVSQNPRHKITKRGQNVTFRCDPISEHNRLYWYRQTLGQGPEFLTYFQNEAQLEKSRLLSDRFSAERPKGSFSTLEIQRTEQGDSAMYLCASSNSGLAGYFGPGTRLTVL.